These 9 T cell receptor beta chains were sequenced from one sample in a study of OX40 agonist ivuxolimab in advanced cancers. Method: immunoSEQ multiplex PCR; TCRdb's copy keeps in-frame clones and lacks some. The sample includes tens of thousands of clones, just under 75% of them seen just once. The specimen comprised CD4+ or CD8+ T cells sorted from blood, sampled in a trial of the OX40 agonist ivuxolimab. The receptors derive from an adult with an advanced solid tumor such as melanoma, head and neck, liver or kidney cancer.

This clone has more than one count but fewer than ten. The rearrangement uses TRBV4-3 and TRBJ2-5; TRBD2 agrees at 13 bases. V shed 3 bases and J 5 bases; nucleotides not matched to a gene: 3. Germline CDR1 LGHNA, CDR2 YSLEER. CDR3 length: 15 amino acids. The CDR3 here is CASSQGLAGWETQYF. For the CDR3, the DNA is TGCGCCAGCAGCCAGGGACTAGCGGGGTGGGAGACCCAGTACTTC.

V and J are TRBV27 and TRBJ2-1, with 9 bases matching TRBD1. Trimming cost V 5 bases and J 5 bases; bases outside gene matches: 1. Germline V lookup: CDR1 MNHEY, CDR2 SMNVEV (reference sequence). CDR3 length equals 13 residues. In nucleotides, the CDR3 is TGTGCCAGCAGTCGGGACAGGGACAATGAGCAGTTCTTC. It translates to CASSRDRDNEQFF.

The rearrangement links TRBV25-1 to TRBJ1-2; D is unclear. V was pared by 3 bases and J by 6 bases, with 8 bases between. This CDR3 has 12 residues. CDR1 is MGHDK, CDR2 SYGVNS, per germline. The CDR3 DNA sequence: TGTGCCAGCAGTGAGGTTAGGGATGGCTACACCTTC. Its protein product is CASSEVRDGYTF.

In this sample, this clone turned up a few times. This chain's CDR3 is CASSLASRHYNEQFF. As DNA, the CDR3 is TGTGCCAGCAGCTTAGCTAGCAGACACTACAATGAGCAGTTCTTC. V gene TRBV7-2 combines with J gene TRBJ2-1; D not certain. Trimming shortened V by 0 bases and J by 3 bases, and 9 bases separated the two germline ends. The CDR3 has 15 residues. Germline V CDR1 and CDR2: SGHTA, FQGNSA.

By its share, this clone is medium-sized. This chain uses TRBV4-1 with TRBJ2-7, with D possibly TRBD2 on 5 matching bases. CDR1 MGHRA and CDR2 YSYEKL come from the germline V gene. Between the trimmed V and J ends, which lost 4 bases and 2 bases, there was a span of 12 bases. This CDR3 region has 14 residues. As DNA, the CDR3 is TGCGCCAGCAGCCTCACCTCCGGGGCCTACGAGCAGTACTTC. It is translated as CASSLTSGAYEQYF.

The chain recombines TRBV13 with TRBJ2-1; 7 bases align to TRBD2. Losses at the gene ends were 0 bases for V and 5 bases for J; bases not matched to a gene: 7. The CDR3 loop spans 16 amino acids. Germline V CDR1 and CDR2: PRHDT, FYEKMQ (reference sequence). CDR3 protein: CASSLGASGRDNEQFF. The CDR3, as DNA: TGTGCCAGCAGCTTAGGGGCCTCGGGGAGGGACAATGAGCAGTTCTTC. The full variable domain, in which reference TRBV13 and TRBJ2-1 provide the parts outside the CDR3, is AAGVIQSPRHLIKEKRETATLKCYPIPRHDTVYWYQQGPGQDPQFLISFYEKMQSDKGSIPDRFSAQQFSDYHSELNMSSLELGDSALYFCASSLGASGRDNEQFFGPGTRLTVL.

The V call is TRBV6-5, the J call TRBJ1-2, with D uncertain. Trimming cost V 2 bases and J 4 bases, with 11 bases left between them. The CDR3 is 14 amino acids. Germline V gene data show CDR1 as MNHEY and CDR2 as SVGAGI. The CDR3 nucleotides are TGTGCCAGCAGTTACGGGGTTGGCGTCTATGGCTACACCTTC. It encodes CASSYGVGVYGYTF.

V is TRBV6-1 and J is TRBJ1-4, with no clear D. The CDR3 extends over 13 amino acids. V gave up 6 bases and J gave up 4 bases, with 9 bases separating them. From germline, CDR1 is MNHNS and CDR2 SASEGT. In DNA form, the CDR3 reads TGTGCCAGCAGGGGAAGACTTAATGAAAAACTGTTTTTT. It codes for CASRGRLNEKLFF.

Details on this clone: Other DNA sequences from this sample encode an identical CDR3 as well. V usage is TRBV19 and J usage is TRBJ2-1, with 8 bases that match TRBD2. The CDR3 runs 15 residues. In germline, CDR1 is LNHDA, CDR2 SQIVND (reference sequence). Trimming at V came to 6 bases and at J to 0 bases, leaving 4 bases not matched to a gene. CDR3 nucleotide sequence: TGTGCCAGTAGCCGGACTAGCTCCTCCTACAATGAGCAGTTCTTC. This codes for CASSRTSSSYNEQFF.